The rows below give T cell receptor beta chains drawn from one sample of a study of blood T cell repertoires in COVID-19. TCRdb's table, derived via immunoSEQ multiplex PCR, lists solely in-frame clones and lacks some. Of some 50,000 clones in the sample, approximately 90% were seen once. Sequencing was carried out using peripheral blood. The receptor set was obtained from an elderly man with acute or convalescent COVID-19. Each CDR3 is given with its conserved first and last residue. D genes are given only for firm matches. A row's size may be missing; if present it is once, few, many or a size class.

V,size,D,J,CDR3,DNA
TRBV25-1,once,TRBD1,TRBJ1-2,CASSGRTGTFSGYTF,TGTGCCAGCAGTGGAAGGACAGGGACCTTCTCTGGCTACACCTTC
TRBV19,-,TRBD1,TRBJ1-5,CASSYRGGQPQHF,TGTGCCAGTAGTTACAGGGGTGGTCAGCCCCAGCATTTT
TRBV7-8,-,TRBD1,TRBJ1-3,CASSEQGLLIGNTIYF,TGTGCCAGCAGCGAACAGGGGCTCCTAATTGGAAACACCATATATTTT
TRBV6-2/TRBV6-3,-,TRBD2,TRBJ2-2,CASSREGYDTGELFF,TGTGCCAGCAGTAGGGAGGGGTACGACACCGGGGAGCTGTTTTTT
TRBV12-3/TRBV12-4,-,-,TRBJ2-2,CASSLLRGGELFF,TGTGCCAGCAGTTTACTGAGAGGGGGGGAGCTGTTTTTT
TRBV6-5,-,TRBD1,TRBJ2-3,CASSWGQGVGDTQYF,TGTGCCAGCAGTTGGGGGCAGGGGGTGGGAGATACGCAGTATTTT
TRBV2,once,TRBD1,TRBJ1-5,CASSAGTGTQPQHF,TGTGCCAGCAGCGCCGGGACAGGGACCCAGCCCCAGCATTTT
TRBV19,-,TRBD1,TRBJ2-5,CASSPRDRGRWQETQYF,TGTGCCAGTAGTCCCCGGGACAGGGGGCGGTGGCAAGAGACCCAGTACTTC
TRBV19,once,TRBD1,TRBJ1-3,CATRTGPGNTIYF,TGTGCCACCCGGACAGGGCCCGGAAACACCATATATTTT
TRBV7-6,-,-,TRBJ2-7,CASSSPGLGTQNEQYF,TGTGCCAGCAGCTCCCCAGGGCTAGGAACGCAGAACGAGCAGTACTTC
TRBV27,-,-,TRBJ2-2,CASSFGRNTGELFF,TGTGCCAGCAGTTTTGGCAGGAACACCGGGGAGCTGTTTTTT
TRBV19,-,TRBD1,TRBJ1-1,CASSIGTGGNTEAFF,TGTGCCAGTAGTATAGGGACAGGAGGGAACACTGAAGCTTTCTTT
TRBV18,few,TRBD1,TRBJ1-1,CASSPLTGEAFF,TGTGCCAGCTCACCTCTGACAGGGGAAGCTTTCTTT
TRBV5-6,once,TRBD1,TRBJ1-2,CASSLFDRDRAINYGYTF,TGTGCCAGCAGCTTGTTCGACCGGGACAGGGCCATTAACTATGGCTACACCTTC
TRBV12-1,-,-,TRBJ1-6,CASTGEGRISPLHF,TGTGCCAGCACGGGGGAGGGGAGGATTTCACCCCTCCACTTT
TRBV7-9,-,-,TRBJ1-4,CASSLTGTNNEKLFF,TGTGCCAGCAGCTTAACCGGGACAAATAATGAAAAACTGTTTTTT
TRBV10-1,-,TRBD2,TRBJ2-1,CASSVAGHHNEQFF,TGCGCCAGCAGCGTAGCGGGACACCACAATGAGCAGTTCTTC
TRBV6-5,-,TRBD1,TRBJ2-7,CASSTNRGAYEQYF,TGTGCCAGCAGTACCAACAGGGGAGCCTACGAGCAGTACTTC
TRBV19,-,TRBD1,TRBJ1-2,CASSEQGLSYGYTF,TGTGCCAGTAGTGAACAGGGGCTAAGCTATGGCTACACCTTC
TRBV19,-,TRBD2,TRBJ2-3,CASMRTSGGPDTQYF,TGTGCCAGTATGAGGACTAGCGGGGGCCCAGATACGCAGTATTTT
TRBV30,-,-,TRBJ2-2,CAWSNLQANTGELFF,TGTGCCTGGAGTAATCTCCAGGCGAACACCGGGGAGCTGTTTTTT
TRBV5-1,-,TRBD1,TRBJ2-7,CASRDRGPYEQYF,TGCGCCAGCCGGGACAGGGGGCCCTACGAGCAGTACTTC
TRBV5-1,-,-,TRBJ2-6,CASGEAQAGANVLTF,TGCGCCAGCGGTGAGGCCCAAGCGGGGGCCAACGTCCTGACTTTC
TRBV6-6,-,TRBD1,TRBJ2-7,CASSSGTGPYEQYF,TGTGCCAGCAGTTCAGGGACAGGACCCTACGAGCAGTACTTC
TRBV9,-,-,TRBJ1-2,CASSGEGYGYTF,TGTGCCAGCAGCGGAGAGGGCTATGGCTACACCTTC
TRBV7-8,-,TRBD1,TRBJ1-1,CASGHQTGMNTEAFF,TGTGCCAGCGGTCATCAGACAGGGATGAACACTGAAGCTTTCTTT
TRBV6-6,-,TRBD2,TRBJ2-5,CASSYEGLGQETQYF,TGTGCCAGCAGTTACGAGGGACTAGGGCAAGAGACCCAGTACTTC
TRBV14,once,TRBD1,TRBJ1-1,CASSFLTGGTEAFF,TGTGCCAGCAGCTTCCTAACAGGGGGCACTGAAGCTTTCTTT
TRBV4-1,-,-,TRBJ2-7,CASSLQGNKGYEQYF,TGCGCCAGCAGCCTTCAGGGGAATAAAGGGTACGAGCAGTACTTC
TRBV27,-,TRBD2,TRBJ2-7,CASSFRTSGGGEQYF,TGTGCCAGCAGTTTTAGGACTAGCGGGGGAGGCGAGCAGTACTTC
TRBV7-2,once,-,TRBJ2-2,CASRPRGGTNTGELFF,TGTGCCAGCAGACCTCGGGGAGGCACGAACACCGGGGAGCTGTTTTTT